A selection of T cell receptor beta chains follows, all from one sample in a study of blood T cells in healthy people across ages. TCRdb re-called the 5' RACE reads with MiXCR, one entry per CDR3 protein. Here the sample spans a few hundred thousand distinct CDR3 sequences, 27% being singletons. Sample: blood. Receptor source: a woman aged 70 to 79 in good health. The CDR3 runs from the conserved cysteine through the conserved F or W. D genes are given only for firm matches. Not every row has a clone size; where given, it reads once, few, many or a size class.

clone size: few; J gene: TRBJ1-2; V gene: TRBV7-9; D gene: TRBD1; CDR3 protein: CASSFGQGDHGYTF; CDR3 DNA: TGTGCCAGCAGCTTTGGACAGGGGGACCATGGTTACACCTTC
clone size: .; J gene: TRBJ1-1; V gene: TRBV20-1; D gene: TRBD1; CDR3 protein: CSAPGQGKTEAFF; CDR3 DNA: TGCAGTGCCCCGGGACAGGGTAAGACTGAAGCTTTCTTT
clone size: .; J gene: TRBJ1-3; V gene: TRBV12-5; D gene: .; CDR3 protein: CASGLRTDSSGNTIYF; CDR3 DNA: TGTGCTAGTGGTTTGCGGACCGATAGCTCTGGAAACACCATATATTTT
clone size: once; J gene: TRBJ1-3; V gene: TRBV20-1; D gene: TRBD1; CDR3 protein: CSAGTGDGNTIYF; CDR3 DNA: TGCAGTGCCGGGACAGGGGACGGAAACACCATATATTTT
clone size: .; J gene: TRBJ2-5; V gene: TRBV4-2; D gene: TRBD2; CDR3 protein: CASSQSSGARAQYF; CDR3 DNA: TGTGCCAGCAGCCAGTCCAGCGGGGCCAGGGCCCAGTACTTC
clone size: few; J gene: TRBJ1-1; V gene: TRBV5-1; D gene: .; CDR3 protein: CASSMLTTNTEAFF; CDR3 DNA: TGCGCCAGCAGTATGTTGACCACCAACACTGAAGCTTTCTTT
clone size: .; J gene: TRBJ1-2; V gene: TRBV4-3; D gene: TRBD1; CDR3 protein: CASNNRVQGDGYTF; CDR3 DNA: TGCGCCAGCAATAATAGGGTTCAGGGGGACGGCTACACCTTC
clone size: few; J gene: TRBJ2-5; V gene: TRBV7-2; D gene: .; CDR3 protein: CASSHDRGTQYF; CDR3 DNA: TGTGCCAGCAGCCATGATCGGGGGACCCAGTACTTC
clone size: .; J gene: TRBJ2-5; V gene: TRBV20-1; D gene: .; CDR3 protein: CSARDSSSYELWETQYF; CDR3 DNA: TGCAGTGCTAGAGATTCGAGTTCGTACGAGCTTTGGGAGACCCAGTACTTC
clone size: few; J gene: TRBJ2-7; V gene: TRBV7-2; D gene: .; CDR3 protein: CASSQDTYEQYF; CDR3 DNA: TGTGCCAGCAGCCAGGACACATACGAGCAGTACTTC
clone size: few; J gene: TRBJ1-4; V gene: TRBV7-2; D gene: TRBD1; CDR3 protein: CASSLNTGDGEKLFF; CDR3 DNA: TGTGCCAGCAGCTTAAATACAGGGGATGGTGAAAAACTGTTTTTT
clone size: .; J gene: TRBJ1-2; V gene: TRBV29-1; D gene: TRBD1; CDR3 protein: CSVEGTGSGYTF; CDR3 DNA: TGCAGCGTTGAGGGGACAGGGAGTGGCTACACCTTC
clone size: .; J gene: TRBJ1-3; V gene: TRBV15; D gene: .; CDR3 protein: CATSRAGLSGNTIYF; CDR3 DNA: TGTGCCACCAGCAGGGCAGGGTTGTCTGGAAACACCATATATTTT
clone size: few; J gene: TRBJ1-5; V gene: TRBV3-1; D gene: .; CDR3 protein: CASSQQGNGQPQHF; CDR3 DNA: TGTGCCAGCAGCCAGCAGGGTAACGGTCAGCCCCAGCATTTT
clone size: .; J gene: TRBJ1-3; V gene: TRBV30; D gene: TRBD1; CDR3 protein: CAWGTGPWSGNTIYF; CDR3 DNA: TGTGCCTGGGGGACAGGACCCTGGTCTGGAAACACCATATATTTT
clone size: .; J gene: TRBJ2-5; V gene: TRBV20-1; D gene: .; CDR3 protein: CSASGQGKIQETQYF; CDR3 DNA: TGCAGTGCTAGTGGACAAGGGAAAATCCAAGAGACCCAGTACTTC
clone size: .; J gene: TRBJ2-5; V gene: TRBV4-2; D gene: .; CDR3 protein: CASSQVGGGQETQYF; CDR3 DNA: TGTGCCAGCAGCCAAGTAGGGGGGGGCCAAGAGACCCAGTACTTC
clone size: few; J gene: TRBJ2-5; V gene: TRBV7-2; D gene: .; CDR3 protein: CASSTAGTAQETQYF; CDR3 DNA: TGTGCCAGCAGCACAGCGGGGACAGCTCAAGAGACCCAGTACTTC
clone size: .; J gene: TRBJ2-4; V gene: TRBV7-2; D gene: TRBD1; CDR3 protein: CASSLQGENIQYF; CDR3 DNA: TGTGCCAGCAGCTTACAGGGGGAAAACATTCAGTACTTC
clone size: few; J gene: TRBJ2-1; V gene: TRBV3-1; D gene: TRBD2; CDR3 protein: CASSQGAGGYNEQFF; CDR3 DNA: TGTGCCAGCAGCCAAGGAGCGGGGGGTTACAATGAGCAGTTCTTC
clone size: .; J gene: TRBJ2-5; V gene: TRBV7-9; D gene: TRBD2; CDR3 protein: CASGLAGETQYF; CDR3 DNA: TGTGCCAGCGGACTAGCGGGAGAGACCCAGTACTTC
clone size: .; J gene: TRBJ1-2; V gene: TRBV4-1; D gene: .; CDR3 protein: CASSQDWPSSGYGYTF; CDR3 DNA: TGCGCCAGCAGCCAAGATTGGCCTTCCTCTGGCTATGGCTACACCTTC
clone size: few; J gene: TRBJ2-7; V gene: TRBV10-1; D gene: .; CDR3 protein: CANPGLPSSYEQYF; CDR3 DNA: TGCGCCAACCCGGGACTCCCAAGCTCCTACGAGCAGTACTTC
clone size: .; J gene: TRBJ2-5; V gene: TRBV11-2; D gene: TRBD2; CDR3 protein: CASSRTSGGESGVF; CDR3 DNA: TGTGCCAGCAGCCGGACTAGCGGGGGTGAGAGTGGGGTCTTC
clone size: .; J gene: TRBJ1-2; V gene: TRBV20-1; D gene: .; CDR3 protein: CSARDKGRTSPGYTF; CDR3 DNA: TGCAGTGCTAGAGATAAGGGAAGGACAAGCCCTGGCTACACCTTC
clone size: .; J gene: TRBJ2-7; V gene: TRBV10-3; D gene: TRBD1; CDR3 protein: CATGYLGTGVSLGTKEQYF; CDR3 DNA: TGTGCCACCGGCTATCTTGGGACAGGGGTTTCGTTGGGTACAAAGGAGCAGTACTTC
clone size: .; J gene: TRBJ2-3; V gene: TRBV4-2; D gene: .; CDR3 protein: CASSQGEGGMDTQYF; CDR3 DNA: TGTGCCAGCAGCCAAGGGGAAGGGGGGATGGATACGCAGTATTTT
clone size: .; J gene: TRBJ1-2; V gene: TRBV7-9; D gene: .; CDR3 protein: CASTRDSWTSYAF; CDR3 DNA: TGTGCCAGCACCCGGGACTCGTGGACTAGCTACGCCTTC
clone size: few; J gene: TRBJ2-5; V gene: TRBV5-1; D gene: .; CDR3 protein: CASSVISSQETQYF; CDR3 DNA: TGCGCCAGCAGCGTGATCTCCTCCCAAGAGACCCAGTACTTC